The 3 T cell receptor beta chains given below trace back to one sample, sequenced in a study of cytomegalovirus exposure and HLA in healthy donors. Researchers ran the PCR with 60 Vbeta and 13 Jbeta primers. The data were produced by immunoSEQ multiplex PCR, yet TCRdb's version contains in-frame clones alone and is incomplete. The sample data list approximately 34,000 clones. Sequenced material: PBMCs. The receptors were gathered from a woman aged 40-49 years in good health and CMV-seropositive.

The CDR3 protein is CASSYRQSEEYF. In DNA form, the CDR3 reads TGTGCCAGCAGTTACCGACAGTCTGAGGAGTACTTC. This chain uses TRBV6-6 with TRBJ2-7; tentative D call: TRBD1 (5 bases). The V and J ends lost 2 bases and 11 bases respectively, with 13 bases between them. Germline values: CDR1 MNHNY, CDR2 SVGAGI (reference sequence). This CDR3 is built from 12 residues.

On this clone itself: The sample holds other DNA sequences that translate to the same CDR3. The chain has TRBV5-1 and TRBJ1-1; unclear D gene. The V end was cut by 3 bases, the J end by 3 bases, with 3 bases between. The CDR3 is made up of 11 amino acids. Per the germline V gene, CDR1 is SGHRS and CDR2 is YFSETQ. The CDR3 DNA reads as TGCGCCAGCAGCTCTGACACTGAAGCTTTCTTT. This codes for CASSSDTEAFF.

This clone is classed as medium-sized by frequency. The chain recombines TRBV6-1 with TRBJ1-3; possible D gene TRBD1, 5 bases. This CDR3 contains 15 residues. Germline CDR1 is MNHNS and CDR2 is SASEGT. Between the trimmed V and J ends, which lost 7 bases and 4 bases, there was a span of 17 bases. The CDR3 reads CASTRVRDRGNTIYF. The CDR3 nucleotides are TGTGCCAGCACCAGAGTCAGGGATCGGGGAAACACCATATATTTT.